These T cell receptor beta chains were read from a single sample in a study of cytomegalovirus exposure and HLA in healthy donors. Clones were sequenced by immunoSEQ multiplex PCR, and TCRdb holds only the in-frame ones, with some missing. This sample has about 120,000 clones, with roughly 72% found just once. Sequencing was carried out using PBMCs. The receptors stem from a woman aged 45-59 years in good health and CMV-seropositive. Both conserved end residues are part of each CDR3. Each record gives: J gene, clone size, V gene, D gene, CDR3 protein, CDR3 DNA. D genes are given only for firm matches. Where a row states a size, it is once, few, many or the class of an expanded clone; other rows omit it.

>TRBJ2-5|-|TRBV23-1|TRBD2
CASSLGTSGEQETQYF
TGCGCCAGCAGTCTAGGGACTAGCGGAGAGCAAGAGACCCAGTACTTC
>TRBJ1-1|-|TRBV30|-
CAWSKPDRNTEAFF
TGTGCCTGGAGTAAACCTGACAGGAACACTGAAGCTTTCTTT
>TRBJ1-6|-|TRBV4-1|TRBD1
CASSRGTGGRWDSPLRF
TGCGCCAGCAGCCGGGGGACAGGGGGCCGGTGGGATTCACCCCTCCGCTTT
>TRBJ1-1|-|TRBV2|-
CASSKRESNTEAFF
TGTGCCAGCAGTAAAAGGGAGTCGAACACTGAAGCTTTCTTT
>TRBJ1-1|-|TRBV5-1|-
CASSLRGSESTEAFF
TGCGCCAGCAGCTTGCGAGGGTCGGAGAGCACTGAAGCTTTCTTT
>TRBJ1-5|-|TRBV6-5|-
CASSDTSNQPQHF
TGTGCCAGCAGTGATACAAGCAATCAGCCCCAGCATTTT
>TRBJ2-7|-|TRBV7-2|TRBD2
CASSLAGLAREQYF
TGTGCCAGCAGCTTAGCGGGACTAGCGAGAGAGCAGTACTTC
>TRBJ2-7|once|TRBV5-4|-
CASSLERGEQYF
TGTGCCAGCAGCTTGGAAAGGGGCGAGCAGTACTTC
>TRBJ1-1|-|TRBV29-1|-
CSVEIGRTNAFF
TGCAGCGTTGAAATCGGGAGGACGAATGCTTTCTTT
>TRBJ2-1|-|TRBV7-8|TRBD2
CASSLEGLAGGNSYNEQFF
TGTGCCAGCAGCTTAGAAGGGCTAGCGGGAGGTAACTCCTACAATGAGCAGTTCTTC
>TRBJ1-2|-|TRBV9|TRBD1
CASSVEPRGSGYTF
TGTGCCAGCAGCGTAGAGCCCAGGGGGAGTGGCTACACCTTC
>TRBJ2-3|-|TRBV27|TRBD2
CASSSGRSTDTQYF
TGTGCCAGCAGTTCCGGGAGGAGCACAGATACGCAGTATTTT
>TRBJ1-1|-|TRBV19|-
CASRHTGSDTEAFF
TGTGCCAGTAGGCATACAGGGTCCGACACTGAAGCTTTCTTT
>TRBJ2-1|-|TRBV2|TRBD1
CASRERGTEIYNEQFF
TGTGCCAGCAGGGAAAGGGGGACAGAAATATACAATGAGCAGTTCTTC
>TRBJ2-2|-|TRBV19|-
CASWRQGGTGELFF
TGTGCCAGTTGGAGACAGGGAGGCACCGGGGAGCTGTTTTTT
>TRBJ1-2|-|TRBV6-1|TRBD1
CASSEAGQGINYGYTF
TGTGCCAGCAGTGAAGCTGGACAGGGGATTAACTATGGCTACACCTTC
>TRBJ2-5|-|TRBV30|-
CAWKGLAETQYF
TGTGCCTGGAAGGGGCTAGCGGAGACCCAGTACTTC
>TRBJ2-6|-|TRBV7-3|-
CASSLGGTGANVLTF
TGTGCCAGCAGCTTAGGCGGGACTGGGGCCAACGTCCTGACTTTC
>TRBJ1-2|-|TRBV27|-
CASSLAGVRGYTF
TGTGCCAGCAGTTTAGCAGGGGTACGTGGCTACACCTTC
>TRBJ2-3|few|TRBV27|TRBD1
CASSLNRGSDTQYF
TGTGCCAGCAGTTTAAACAGGGGGTCAGATACGCAGTATTTT
>TRBJ1-6|few|TRBV10-1|TRBD1
CASSQTGNSPLHF
TGCGCCAGCAGTCAGACAGGGAATTCACCCCTCCACTTT
>TRBJ2-5|-|TRBV28|TRBD2
CASSLSGSGETQYF
TGTGCCAGCAGTCTAAGCGGGAGTGGAGAGACCCAGTACTTC
>TRBJ1-2|-|TRBV7-2|TRBD1
CASRPLGGSDGYTF
TGTGCCAGCAGACCGCTAGGGGGCTCGGATGGCTACACCTTC
>TRBJ2-1|-|TRBV27|-
CASSLGPGKGNEQFF
TGTGCCAGCAGTTTAGGTCCAGGGAAGGGAAATGAGCAGTTCTTC
>TRBJ1-4|-|TRBV6-5|-
CASRSGNEKLFF
TGTGCCAGCAGGTCAGGGAATGAAAAACTGTTTTTT
>TRBJ1-1|-|TRBV7-3|-
CASSKGGAGTEAFF
TGTGCCAGCAGCAAGGGGGGGGCTGGGACTGAAGCTTTCTTT
>TRBJ2-7|-|TRBV6-1|TRBD1
CASSENFQGAEQYF
TGTGCCAGCAGTGAAAACTTCCAGGGGGCCGAGCAGTACTTC
>TRBJ1-6|-|TRBV10-1|TRBD1
CASSGGRGTSPLHF
TGCGCCAGCAGTGGGGGCAGGGGGACTTCACCCCTCCACTTT
>TRBJ1-1|-|TRBV10-1|-
CASSAGVMNTEAFF
TGCGCCAGCAGTGCCGGTGTCATGAACACTGAAGCTTTCTTT
>TRBJ2-5|-|TRBV9|TRBD2
CASSDRTSGGPWETQYF
TGTGCCAGCAGCGACCGGACTAGCGGGGGGCCTTGGGAGACCCAGTACTTC
>TRBJ1-3|-|TRBV11-2|-
CASTLTRISGNTIYF
TGTGCCAGCACCCTTACTAGGATTTCTGGAAACACCATATATTTT
>TRBJ2-7|-|TRBV6-1|TRBD1
CASRNRDRDYEQYF
TGTGCCAGCAGGAACCGGGACAGGGACTACGAGCAGTACTTC
>TRBJ2-7|-|TRBV30|-
CAWSVAPIEQYF
TGTGCCTGGAGTGTGGCACCCATAGAGCAGTACTTC
>TRBJ2-1|-|TRBV7-6|TRBD2
CASSLAGGSNNEQFF
TGTGCCAGCAGCTTAGCCGGCGGGAGTAACAATGAGCAGTTCTTC
>TRBJ2-2|-|TRBV14|TRBD1
CASSQDWQTGGTGELFF
TGTGCCAGCAGCCAAGATTGGCAAACAGGGGGTACCGGGGAGCTGTTTTTT
>TRBJ2-1|-|TRBV5-4|TRBD2
CASSVSRGLSYNEQFF
TGTGCCAGCAGCGTATCGCGGGGACTATCGTACAATGAGCAGTTCTTC
>TRBJ2-2|-|TRBV4-1|-
CASSQDLAGAGELFF
TGCGCCAGCAGCCAAGATCTTGCGGGCGCCGGGGAGCTGTTTTTT
>TRBJ2-5|-|TRBV7-2|TRBD1
CASSSPGGLETQYF
TGTGCCAGCAGCTCCCCAGGGGGCCTCGAGACCCAGTACTTC
>TRBJ1-2|few|TRBV9|-
CASSGTGSSNYGYTF
TGTGCCAGCAGCGGTACAGGGTCATCTAACTATGGCTACACCTTC
>TRBJ2-1|-|TRBV6-5|-
CASSYSGEQFF
TGTGCCAGCAGTTACTCGGGCGAGCAGTTCTTC
>TRBJ2-1|-|TRBV4-2|TRBD2
CASSQDPSGAALNEQFF
TGTGCCAGCAGCCAAGATCCTAGCGGGGCTGCACTGAATGAGCAGTTCTTC